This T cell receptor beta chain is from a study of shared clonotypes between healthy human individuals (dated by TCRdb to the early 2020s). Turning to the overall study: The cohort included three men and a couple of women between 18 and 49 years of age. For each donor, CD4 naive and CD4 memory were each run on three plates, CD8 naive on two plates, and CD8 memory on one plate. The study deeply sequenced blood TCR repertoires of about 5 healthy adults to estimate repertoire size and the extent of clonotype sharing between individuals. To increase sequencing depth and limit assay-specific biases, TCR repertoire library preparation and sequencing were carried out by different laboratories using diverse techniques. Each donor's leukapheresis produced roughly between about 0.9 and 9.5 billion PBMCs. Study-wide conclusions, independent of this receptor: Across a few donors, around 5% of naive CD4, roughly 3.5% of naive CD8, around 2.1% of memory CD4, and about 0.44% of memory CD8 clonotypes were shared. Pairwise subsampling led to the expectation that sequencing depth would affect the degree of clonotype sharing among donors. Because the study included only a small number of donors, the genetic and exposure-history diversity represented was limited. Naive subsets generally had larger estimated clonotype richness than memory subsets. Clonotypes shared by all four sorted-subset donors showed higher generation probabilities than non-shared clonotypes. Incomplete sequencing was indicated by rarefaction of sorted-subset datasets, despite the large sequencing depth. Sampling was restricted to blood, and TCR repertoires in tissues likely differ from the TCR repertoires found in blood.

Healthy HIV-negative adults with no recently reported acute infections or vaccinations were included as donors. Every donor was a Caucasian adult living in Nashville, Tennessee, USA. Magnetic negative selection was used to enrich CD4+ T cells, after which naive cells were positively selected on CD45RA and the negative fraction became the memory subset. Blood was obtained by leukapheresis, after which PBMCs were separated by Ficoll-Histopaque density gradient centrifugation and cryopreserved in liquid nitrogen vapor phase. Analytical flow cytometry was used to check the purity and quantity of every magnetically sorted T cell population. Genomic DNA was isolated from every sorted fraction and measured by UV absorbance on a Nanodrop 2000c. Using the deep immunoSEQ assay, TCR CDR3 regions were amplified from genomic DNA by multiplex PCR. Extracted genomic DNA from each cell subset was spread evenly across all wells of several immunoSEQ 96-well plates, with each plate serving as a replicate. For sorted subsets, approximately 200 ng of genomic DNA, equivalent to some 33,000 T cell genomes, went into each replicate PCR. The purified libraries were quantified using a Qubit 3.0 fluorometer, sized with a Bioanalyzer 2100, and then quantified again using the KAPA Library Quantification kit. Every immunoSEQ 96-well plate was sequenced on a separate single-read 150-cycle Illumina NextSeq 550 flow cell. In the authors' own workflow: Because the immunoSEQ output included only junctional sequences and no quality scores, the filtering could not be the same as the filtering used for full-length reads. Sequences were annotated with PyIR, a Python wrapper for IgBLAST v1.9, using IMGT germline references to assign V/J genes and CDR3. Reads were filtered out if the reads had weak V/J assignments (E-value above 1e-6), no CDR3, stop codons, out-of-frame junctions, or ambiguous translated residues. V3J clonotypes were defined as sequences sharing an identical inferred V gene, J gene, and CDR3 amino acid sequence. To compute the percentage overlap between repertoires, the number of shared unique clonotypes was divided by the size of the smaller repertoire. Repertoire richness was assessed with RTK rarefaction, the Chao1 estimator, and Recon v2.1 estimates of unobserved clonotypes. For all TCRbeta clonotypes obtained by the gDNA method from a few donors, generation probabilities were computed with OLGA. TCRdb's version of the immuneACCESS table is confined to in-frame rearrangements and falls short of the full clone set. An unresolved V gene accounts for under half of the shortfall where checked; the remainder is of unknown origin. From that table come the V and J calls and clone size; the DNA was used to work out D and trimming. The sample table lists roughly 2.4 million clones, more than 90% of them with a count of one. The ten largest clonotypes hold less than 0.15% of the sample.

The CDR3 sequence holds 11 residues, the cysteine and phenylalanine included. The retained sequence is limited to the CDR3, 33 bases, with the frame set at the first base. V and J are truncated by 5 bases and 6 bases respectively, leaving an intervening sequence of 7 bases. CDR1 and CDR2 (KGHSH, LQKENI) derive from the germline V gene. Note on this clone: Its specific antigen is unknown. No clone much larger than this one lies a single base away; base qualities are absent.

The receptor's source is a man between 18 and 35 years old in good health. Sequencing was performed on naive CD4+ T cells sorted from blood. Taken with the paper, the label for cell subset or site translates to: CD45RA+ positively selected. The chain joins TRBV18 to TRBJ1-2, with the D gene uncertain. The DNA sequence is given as TGTGCCAGCTCAACTCAAGATGGCTACACCTTC. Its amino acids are CASSTQDGYTF.